A single count supports the clone carrying this TCR beta chain. What it binds is not known. This entry belongs to a study of shared clonotypes between healthy human individuals. Regarding the study as a whole: Sorted-subset sequencing, rarefaction showed, was incomplete despite large depth.

Trimming stripped 7 bases from V and 5 bases from J, with 23 bases between. CDR1 is MDHEN, CDR2 SYDVKM, per germline. This CDR3 is built from 16 residues. Some clones are missing from TCRdb's copy, which holds only in-frame ones; the method was immunoSEQ multiplex PCR. This table holds around 2.5 million clones, over 85% found once. The chain recombines TRBV28 with TRBJ1-2; D is perhaps TRBD1 (5 bases). The sample consisted of naive CD4+ T cells from PBMCs. Sample subset: CD45RA+ positively selected. This TCR was sampled from a man between 18 and 29 years old in good health. Some clones in this sample may be carry-over from other donors' samples. CDR3 region: CASMSSGTQGRYGYTF. CDR3 nucleotides: TGTGCCAGCATGTCGAGCGGCACTCAGGGAAGGTATGGCTACACCTTC.